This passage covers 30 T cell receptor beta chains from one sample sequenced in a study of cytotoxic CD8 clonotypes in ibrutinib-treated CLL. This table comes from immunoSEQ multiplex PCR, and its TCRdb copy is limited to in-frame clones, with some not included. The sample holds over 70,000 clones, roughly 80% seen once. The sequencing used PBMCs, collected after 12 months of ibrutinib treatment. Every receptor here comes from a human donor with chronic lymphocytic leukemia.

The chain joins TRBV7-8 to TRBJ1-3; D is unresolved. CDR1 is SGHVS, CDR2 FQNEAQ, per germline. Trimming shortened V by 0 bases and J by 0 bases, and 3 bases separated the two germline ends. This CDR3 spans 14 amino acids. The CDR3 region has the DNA TGTGCCAGCAGCTTAGCGGCCTCTGGAAACACCATATATTTT. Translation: CASSLAASGNTIYF. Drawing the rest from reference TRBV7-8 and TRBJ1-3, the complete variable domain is GAGVSQSPRYKVAKRGQDVALRCDPISGHVSLFWYQQALGQGPEFLTYFQNEAQLDKSGLPSDRFFAERPEGSVSTLKIQRTQQEDSAVYLCASSLAASGNTIYFGEGSWLTVV.

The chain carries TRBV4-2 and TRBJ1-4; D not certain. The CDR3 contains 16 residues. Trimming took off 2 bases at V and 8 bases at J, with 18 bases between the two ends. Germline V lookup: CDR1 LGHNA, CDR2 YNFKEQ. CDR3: CASSQIMPWGEEKLFF. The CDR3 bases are TGTGCCAGCAGCCAAATAATGCCCTGGGGTGAGGAAAAACTGTTTTTT.

CDR3 protein: CASGPRGGGGELFF. CDR3 sequence (DNA): TGTGCTAGTGGTCCAAGAGGGGGTGGCGGGGAGCTGTTTTTT. The V gene is TRBV12-5, the J gene TRBJ2-2, with D possibly matching TRBD1 (6 bases). The length of the CDR3 is 14 residues. V gave up 5 bases and J gave up 7 bases, with 14 bases separating them. CDR1 LGHNT and CDR2 FRNRAP come from the germline V gene.

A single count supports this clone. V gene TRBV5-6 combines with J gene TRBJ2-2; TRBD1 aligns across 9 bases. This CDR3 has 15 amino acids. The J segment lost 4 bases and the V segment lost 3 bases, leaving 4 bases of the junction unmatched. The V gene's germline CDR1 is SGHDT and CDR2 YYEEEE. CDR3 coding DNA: TGTGCCAGCAGCTCAGGGACAGGGCCCACCGGGGAGCTGTTTTTT. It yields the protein CASSSGTGPTGELFF. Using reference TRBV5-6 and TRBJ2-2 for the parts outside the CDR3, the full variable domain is DAGVTQSPTHLIKTRGQQVTLRCSPKSGHDTVSWYQQALGQGPQFIFQYYEEEERQRGNFPDRFSGHQFPNYSSELNVNALLLGDSALYLCASSSGTGPTGELFFGEGSRLTVL.

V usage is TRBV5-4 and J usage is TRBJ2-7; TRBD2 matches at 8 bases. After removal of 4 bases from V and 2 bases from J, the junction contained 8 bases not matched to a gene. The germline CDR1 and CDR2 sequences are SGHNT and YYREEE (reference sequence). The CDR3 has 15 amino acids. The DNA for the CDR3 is TGTGCCAGCAGCCCGGGCACTAGCGGCCCCTACGAGCAGTACTTC. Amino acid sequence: CASSPGTSGPYEQYF.

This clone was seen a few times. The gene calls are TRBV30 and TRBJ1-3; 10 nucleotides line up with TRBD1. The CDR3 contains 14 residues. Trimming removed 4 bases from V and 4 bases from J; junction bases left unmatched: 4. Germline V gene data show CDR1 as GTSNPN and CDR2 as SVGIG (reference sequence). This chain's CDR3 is CAWTPGQGGNTIYF. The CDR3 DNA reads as TGTGCCTGGACCCCGGGACAGGGGGGAAACACCATATATTTT. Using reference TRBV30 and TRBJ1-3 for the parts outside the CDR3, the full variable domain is SQTIHQWPATLVQPVGSPLSLECTVEGTSNPNLYWYRQAAGRGLQLLFYSVGIGQISSEVPQNLSASRPQDRQFILSSKKLLLSDSGFYLCAWTPGQGGNTIYFGEGSWLTVV.

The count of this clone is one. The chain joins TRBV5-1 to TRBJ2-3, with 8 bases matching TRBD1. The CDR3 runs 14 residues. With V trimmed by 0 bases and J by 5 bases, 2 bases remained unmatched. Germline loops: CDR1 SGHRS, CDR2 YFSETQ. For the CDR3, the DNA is TGCGCCAGCAGCTTGGACAGGGGGGTAGATACGCAGTATTTT. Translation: CASSLDRGVDTQYF.

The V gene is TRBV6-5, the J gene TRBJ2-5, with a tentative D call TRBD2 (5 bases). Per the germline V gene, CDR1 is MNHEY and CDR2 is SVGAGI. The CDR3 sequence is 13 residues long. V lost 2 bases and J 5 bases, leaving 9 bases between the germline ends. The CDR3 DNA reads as TGTGCCAGCAGTTACGCTGGGGAGGAGACCCAGTACTTC. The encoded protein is CASSYAGEETQYF.

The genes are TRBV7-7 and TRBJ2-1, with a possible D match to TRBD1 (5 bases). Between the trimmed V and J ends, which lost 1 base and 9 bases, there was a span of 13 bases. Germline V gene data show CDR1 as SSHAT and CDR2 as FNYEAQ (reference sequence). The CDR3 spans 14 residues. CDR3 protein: CASSLGQGAIEQFF. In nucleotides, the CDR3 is TGTGCCAGCAGCTTAGGACAAGGGGCGATTGAGCAGTTCTTC.

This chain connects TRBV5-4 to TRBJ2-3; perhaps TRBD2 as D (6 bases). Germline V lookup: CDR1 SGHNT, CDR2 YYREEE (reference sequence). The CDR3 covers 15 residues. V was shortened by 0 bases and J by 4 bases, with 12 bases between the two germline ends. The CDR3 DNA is TGTGCCAGCAGCTTGGTTGGCGGGGCGTCAGATACGCAGTATTTT. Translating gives CASSLVGGASDTQYF.

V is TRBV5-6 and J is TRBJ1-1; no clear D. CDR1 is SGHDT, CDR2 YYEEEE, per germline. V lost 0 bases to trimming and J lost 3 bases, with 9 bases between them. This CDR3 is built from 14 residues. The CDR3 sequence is CASSLGVVDTEAFF. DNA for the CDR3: TGTGCCAGCAGCTTGGGGGTGGTGGACACTGAAGCTTTCTTT. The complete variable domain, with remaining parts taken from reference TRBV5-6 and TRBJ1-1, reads DAGVTQSPTHLIKTRGQQVTLRCSPKSGHDTVSWYQQALGQGPQFIFQYYEEEERQRGNFPDRFSGHQFPNYSSELNVNALLLGDSALYLCASSLGVVDTEAFFGQGTRLTVV.

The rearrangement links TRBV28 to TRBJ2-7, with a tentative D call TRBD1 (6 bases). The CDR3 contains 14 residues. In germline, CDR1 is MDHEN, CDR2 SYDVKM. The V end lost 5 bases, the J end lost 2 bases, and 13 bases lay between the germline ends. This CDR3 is CASSPRDRPYEQYF. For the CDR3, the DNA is TGTGCCAGCAGTCCCCGAGACAGGCCCTACGAGCAGTACTTC.

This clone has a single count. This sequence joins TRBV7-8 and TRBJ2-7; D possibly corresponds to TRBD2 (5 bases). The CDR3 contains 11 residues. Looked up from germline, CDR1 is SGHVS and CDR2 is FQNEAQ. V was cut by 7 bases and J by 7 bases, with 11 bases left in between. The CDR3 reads CASTSTGEQYF. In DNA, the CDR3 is TGTGCCAGCACCTCGACGGGGGAGCAGTACTTC.

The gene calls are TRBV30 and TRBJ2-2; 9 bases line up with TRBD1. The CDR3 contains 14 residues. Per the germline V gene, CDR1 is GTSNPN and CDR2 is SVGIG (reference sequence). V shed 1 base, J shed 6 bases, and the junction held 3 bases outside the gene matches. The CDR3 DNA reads TGTGCCTGGAGTGGGACAGGGGATTCCGGGGAGCTGTTTTTT. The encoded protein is CAWSGTGDSGELFF. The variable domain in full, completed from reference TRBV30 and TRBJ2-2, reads SQTIHQWPATLVQPVGSPLSLECTVEGTSNPNLYWYRQAAGRGLQLLFYSVGIGQISSEVPQNLSASRPQDRQFILSSKKLLLSDSGFYLCAWSGTGDSGELFFGEGSRLTVL.

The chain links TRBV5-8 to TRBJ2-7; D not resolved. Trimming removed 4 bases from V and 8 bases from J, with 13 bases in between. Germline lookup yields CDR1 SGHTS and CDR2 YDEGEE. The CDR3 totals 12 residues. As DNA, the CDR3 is TGTGCCAGCAGCACATCGGCGGAAAAGCAGTACTTC. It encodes CASSTSAEKQYF.

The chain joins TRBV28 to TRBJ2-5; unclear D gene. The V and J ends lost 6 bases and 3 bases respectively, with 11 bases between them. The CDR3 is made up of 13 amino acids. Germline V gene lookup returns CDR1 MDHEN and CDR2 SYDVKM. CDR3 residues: CASSSPEEETQYF. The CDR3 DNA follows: TGTGCCAGCAGCTCCCCAGAAGAAGAGACCCAGTACTTC.

The CDR3 bases are TGTGCCAGCAGCCCGGGACAGGACTATGGCTACACCTTC. It codes for CASSPGQDYGYTF. The chain is built from TRBV7-9 and TRBJ1-2; 8 bases line up with TRBD1. Losses at the gene ends were 5 bases for V and 3 bases for J; bases not matched to a gene: 2. This CDR3 has 13 amino acids. Germline V gene data show CDR1 as SEHNR and CDR2 as FQNEAQ (reference sequence).

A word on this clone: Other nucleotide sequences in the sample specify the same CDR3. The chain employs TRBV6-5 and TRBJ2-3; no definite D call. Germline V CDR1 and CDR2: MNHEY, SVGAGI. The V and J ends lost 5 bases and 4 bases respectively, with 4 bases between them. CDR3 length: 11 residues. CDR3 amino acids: CASSRADTQYF. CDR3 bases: TGTGCCAGCAGTAGGGCAGATACGCAGTATTTT.

The CDR3 loop reads CAIKGHRDSTDTQYF. CDR3 in DNA: TGTGCCATCAAGGGCCACAGGGATAGCACAGATACGCAGTATTTT. The chain has TRBV10-3 and TRBJ2-3; D may be TRBD1 (6 bases). The CDR3 covers 15 residues. Germline loops: CDR1 ENHRY, CDR2 SYGVKD. The V gene lost 7 bases and the J gene lost 0 bases, with 14 bases spanning the gap.

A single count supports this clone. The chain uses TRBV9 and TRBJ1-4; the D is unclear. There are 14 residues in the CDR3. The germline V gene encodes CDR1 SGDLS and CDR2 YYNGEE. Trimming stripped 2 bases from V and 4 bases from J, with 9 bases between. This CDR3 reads CASSVGSLNEKLFF. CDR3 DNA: TGTGCCAGCAGCGTTGGCAGCCTTAATGAAAAACTGTTTTTT.

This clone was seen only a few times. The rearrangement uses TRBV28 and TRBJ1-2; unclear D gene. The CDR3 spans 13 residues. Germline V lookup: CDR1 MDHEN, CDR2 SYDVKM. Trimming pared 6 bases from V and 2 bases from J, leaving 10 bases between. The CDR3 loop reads CASSRGYNYGYTF. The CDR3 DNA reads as TGTGCCAGCAGCCGGGGATACAACTATGGCTACACCTTC.

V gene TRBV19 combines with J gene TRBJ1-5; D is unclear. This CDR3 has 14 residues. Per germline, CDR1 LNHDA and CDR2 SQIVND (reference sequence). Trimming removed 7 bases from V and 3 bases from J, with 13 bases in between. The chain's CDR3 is CASIRAESNQPQHF. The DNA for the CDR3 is TGTGCCAGTATTCGGGCGGAATCCAATCAGCCCCAGCATTTT. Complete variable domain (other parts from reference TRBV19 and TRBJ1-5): DGGITQSPKYLFRKEGQNVTLSCEQNLNHDAMYWYRQDPGQGLRLIYYSQIVNDFQKGDIAEGYSVSREKKESFPLTVTSAQKNPTAFYLCASIRAESNQPQHFGDGTRLSIL.

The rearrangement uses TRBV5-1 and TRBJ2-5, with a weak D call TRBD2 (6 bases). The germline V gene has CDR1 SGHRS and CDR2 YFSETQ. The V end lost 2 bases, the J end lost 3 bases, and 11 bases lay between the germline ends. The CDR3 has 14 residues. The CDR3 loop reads CASSFRGTEETQYF. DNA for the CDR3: TGCGCCAGCAGCTTTCGCGGGACCGAAGAGACCCAGTACTTC.

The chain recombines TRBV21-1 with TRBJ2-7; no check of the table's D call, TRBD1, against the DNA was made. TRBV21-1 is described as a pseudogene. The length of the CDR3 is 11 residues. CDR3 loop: CASQVSYEQYF. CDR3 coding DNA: TGTGCCAGCCAGGTCTCCTACGAGCAGTACTTC.

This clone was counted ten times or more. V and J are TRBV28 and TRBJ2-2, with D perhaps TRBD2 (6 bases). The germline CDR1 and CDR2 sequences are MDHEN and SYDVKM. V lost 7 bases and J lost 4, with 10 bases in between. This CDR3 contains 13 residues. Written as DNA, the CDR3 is TGTGCCAGCAAATCCGGGGGCACCGGGGAGCTGTTTTTT. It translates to CASKSGGTGELFF.

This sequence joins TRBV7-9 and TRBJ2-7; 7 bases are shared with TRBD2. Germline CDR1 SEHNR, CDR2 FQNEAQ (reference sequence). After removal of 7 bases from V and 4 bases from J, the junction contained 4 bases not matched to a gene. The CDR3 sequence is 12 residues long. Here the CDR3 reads CASNPGGYEQYF. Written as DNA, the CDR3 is TGTGCCAGCAACCCGGGGGGTTACGAGCAGTACTTC.

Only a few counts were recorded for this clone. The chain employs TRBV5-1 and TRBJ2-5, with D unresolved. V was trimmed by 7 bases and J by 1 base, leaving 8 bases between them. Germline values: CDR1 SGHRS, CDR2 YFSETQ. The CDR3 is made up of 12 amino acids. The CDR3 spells CASQGRQETQYF. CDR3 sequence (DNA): TGCGCCAGCCAAGGACGCCAAGAGACCCAGTACTTC.

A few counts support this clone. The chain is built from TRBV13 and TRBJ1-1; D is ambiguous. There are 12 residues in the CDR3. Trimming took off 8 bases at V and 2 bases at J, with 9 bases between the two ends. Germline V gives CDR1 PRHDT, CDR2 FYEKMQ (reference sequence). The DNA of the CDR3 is TGTGCCAGCGACCCCGGAAACACTGAAGCTTTCTTT. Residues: CASDPGNTEAFF.

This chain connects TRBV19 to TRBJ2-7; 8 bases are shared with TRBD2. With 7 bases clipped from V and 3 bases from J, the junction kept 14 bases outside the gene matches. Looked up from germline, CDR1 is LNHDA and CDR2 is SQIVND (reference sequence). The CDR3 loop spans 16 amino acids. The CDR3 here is CASTARGSGNRYEQYF. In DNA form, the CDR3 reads TGTGCCAGTACCGCAAGGGGTAGCGGGAATCGCTACGAGCAGTACTTC.

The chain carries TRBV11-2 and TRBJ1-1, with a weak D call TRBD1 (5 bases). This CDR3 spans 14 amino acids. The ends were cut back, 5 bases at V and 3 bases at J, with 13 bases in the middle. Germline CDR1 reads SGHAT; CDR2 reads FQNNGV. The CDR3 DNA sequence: TGTGCCAGCAGCATCCAGGGAAGGTACACTGAAGCTTTCTTT. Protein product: CASSIQGRYTEAFF.